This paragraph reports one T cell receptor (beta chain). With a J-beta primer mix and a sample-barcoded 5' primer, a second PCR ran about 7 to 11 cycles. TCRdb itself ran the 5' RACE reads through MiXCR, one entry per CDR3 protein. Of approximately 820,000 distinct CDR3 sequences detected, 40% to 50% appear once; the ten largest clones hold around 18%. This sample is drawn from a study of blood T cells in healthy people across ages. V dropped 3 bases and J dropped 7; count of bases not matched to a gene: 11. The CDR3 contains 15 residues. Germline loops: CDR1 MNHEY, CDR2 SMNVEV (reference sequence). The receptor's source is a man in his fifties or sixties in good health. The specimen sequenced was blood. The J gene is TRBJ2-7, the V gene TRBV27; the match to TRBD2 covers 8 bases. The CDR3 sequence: CASSLFGGGNKEQYF. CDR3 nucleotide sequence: TGTGCCAGCAGTTTGTTTGGCGGGGGGAACAAGGAGCAGTACTTC.